This TCR beta chain was observed in a study of cytomegalovirus exposure and HLA in healthy donors. The overall study: The platform used for the 120 or so validation repertoires matched that of the approximately 620 first-cohort repertoires, a later analysis reported.

Separate from the approximately 670-subject first cohort, the approximately 120-subject validation cohort was the one that the donors belonged to. Clones were sequenced by immunoSEQ multiplex PCR, and TCRdb holds only the in-frame ones, with some missing. The data show under 250,000 clones, about 90% seen once. Trimming cost V 5 bases and J 1 base, with 15 bases left between them. Germline V gives CDR1 SGHRS, CDR2 YFSETQ. The CDR3 has 15 amino acids. The origin of this receptor is a man younger than 35 in good health and CMV-seropositive. The J gene is TRBJ1-1, the V gene TRBV5-1; D is unresolved. Sequencing was performed on PBMCs. Written as DNA, the CDR3 is TGCGCCAGCAGTCGAGAGGGAAGGGAGAACACTGAAGCTTTCTTT. This gives the protein CASSREGRENTEAFF.